The source of this T cell receptor (beta chain) is a study of blood T cell repertoires in COVID-19. The overall study: Samples came from the United States, Italy and Spain, spanning acute and convalescent COVID-19. From T cells, B-cell-depleted T cells, or PBMCs came the material, which was cDNA or gDNA.

In the original analysis: Nucleated cell counts were estimated from reference gene primer amplification. Produced via immunoSEQ multiplex PCR; TCRdb's table is partial and in-frame only. That table is the source of V, J and clone size, and D and trimming were worked out from the DNA. The sample contains 75,000 or so clones, around 80% of which appear only once. The CDR3 is 13 residues long. Trimming at V came to 8 bases and at J to 6 bases, leaving 7 bases not matched to a gene. The germline V gene encodes CDR1 ENHRY and CDR2 SYGVKD. Sequencing input: peripheral blood. This TCR was sampled from a man aged 60-69 years with active or convalescent COVID-19. This chain joins TRBV10-3 and TRBJ2-3; 8 nucleotides align to TRBD2. CDR3: CAIGGLVADTQYF. Here the CDR3 DNA reads TGTGCCATCGGGGGACTAGTGGCCGATACGCAGTATTTT.